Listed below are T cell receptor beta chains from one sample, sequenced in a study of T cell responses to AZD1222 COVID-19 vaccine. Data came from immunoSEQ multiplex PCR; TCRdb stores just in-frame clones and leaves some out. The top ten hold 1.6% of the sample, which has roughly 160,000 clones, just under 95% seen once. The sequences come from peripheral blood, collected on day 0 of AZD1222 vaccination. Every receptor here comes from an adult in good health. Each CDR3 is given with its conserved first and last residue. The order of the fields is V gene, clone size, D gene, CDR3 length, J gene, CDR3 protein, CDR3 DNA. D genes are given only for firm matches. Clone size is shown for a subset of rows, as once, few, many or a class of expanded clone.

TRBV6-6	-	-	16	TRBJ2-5	CASSPKTDRTQETQYF	TGTGCCAGCAGTCCAAAGACGGACAGAACTCAAGAGACCCAGTACTTC
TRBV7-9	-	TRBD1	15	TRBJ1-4	CASSIYGQDGEKLFF	TGTGCCAGCAGCATTTACGGACAGGATGGTGAAAAACTGTTTTTT
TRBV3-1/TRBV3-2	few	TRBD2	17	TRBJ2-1	CASSLFTTSGRQREQFF	TGTGCCAGCAGCCTATTCACGACTAGCGGGAGACAACGTGAGCAGTTCTTC
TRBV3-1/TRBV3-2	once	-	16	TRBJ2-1	CASSQDGNSYYNEQFF	TGTGCCAGCAGCCAAGATGGTAATAGCTACTACAATGAGCAGTTCTTC
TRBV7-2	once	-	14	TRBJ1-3	CASSLKPAGNTIYF	TGTGCCAGCAGCTTAAAGCCAGCTGGAAACACCATATATTTT
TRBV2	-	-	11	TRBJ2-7	CASSSGFEQYF	TGTGCCAGCAGCTCCGGTTTCGAGCAGTACTTC
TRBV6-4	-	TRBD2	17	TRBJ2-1	CASSDLPGTSGVDEQFF	TGTGCCAGCAGTGACCTCCCCGGGACTAGCGGAGTCGATGAGCAGTTCTTC
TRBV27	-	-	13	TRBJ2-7	CASSLGLHYEQYF	TGTGCCAGCAGTCTAGGACTACACTACGAGCAGTACTTC
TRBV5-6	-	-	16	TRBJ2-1	CASSLFFSVAYNEQFF	TGTGCCAGCAGCTTGTTTTTTAGCGTGGCCTACAATGAGCAGTTCTTC
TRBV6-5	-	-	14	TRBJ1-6	CASRRGPYNSPLHF	TGTGCCAGCCGACGGGGTCCCTATAATTCACCCCTCCACTTT
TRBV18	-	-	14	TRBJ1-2	CASSPTAMNYGYTF	TGTGCCAGCTCGCCGACAGCTATGAACTATGGCTACACCTTC
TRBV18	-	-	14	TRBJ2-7	CASSFDSLDYEQYF	TGTGCCAGCTCATTCGACAGTCTCGACTACGAGCAGTACTTC
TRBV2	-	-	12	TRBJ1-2	CASRAQNYGYTF	TGTGCCAGCAGAGCCCAGAACTATGGCTACACCTTC
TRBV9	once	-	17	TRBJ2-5	CASSVGAPLTADAAQYF	TGTGCCAGCAGCGTAGGGGCCCCTTTGACTGCCGACGCGGCCCAGTACTTC
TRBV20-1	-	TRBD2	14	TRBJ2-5	CSASLAGTRGTQYF	TGCAGTGCTAGTCTAGCGGGGACCCGGGGGACCCAGTACTTC